Ten or more counts support the clone carrying this T cell receptor beta chain. The CDR3 is made up of 18 amino acids. Germline V gene data show CDR1 as SGHVS and CDR2 as FNYEAQ. Trimming removed 5 bases from V and 4 bases from J; junction bases left unmatched: 10. This specimen belongs to a study of T cells after yellow fever vaccination. Each CDR3 protein gets one entry after TCRdb re-called the 5' RACE reads with MiXCR. The sample holds 450,000 to 650,000 distinct CDR3 sequences, approximately 13% seen once. Sequencing was performed on PBMCs, taken on the day of the yellow fever booster vaccination. The clonotype comes from a man aged 25 to 40 who received the YFV17D yellow fever vaccine. V is TRBV7-6 and J is TRBJ2-3; 15 nucleotides line up with TRBD2. DNA of the CDR3: TGTGCCAGCAGCCCATTCGGGACTAGCGGGAGGACCCCAGATACGCAGTATTTT. Translating gives CASSPFGTSGRTPDTQYF.